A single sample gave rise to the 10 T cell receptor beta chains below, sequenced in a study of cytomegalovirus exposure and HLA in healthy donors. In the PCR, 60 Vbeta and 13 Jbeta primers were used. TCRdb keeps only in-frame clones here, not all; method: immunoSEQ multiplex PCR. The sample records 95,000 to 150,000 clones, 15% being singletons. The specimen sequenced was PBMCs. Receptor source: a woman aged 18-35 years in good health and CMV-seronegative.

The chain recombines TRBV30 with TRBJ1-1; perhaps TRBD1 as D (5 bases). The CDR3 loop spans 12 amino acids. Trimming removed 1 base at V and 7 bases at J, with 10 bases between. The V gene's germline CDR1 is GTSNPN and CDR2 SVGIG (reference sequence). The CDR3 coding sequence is TGTGCCTGGAGTGAAAGGGGAGGTGAAGCTTTCTTT. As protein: CAWSERGGEAFF.

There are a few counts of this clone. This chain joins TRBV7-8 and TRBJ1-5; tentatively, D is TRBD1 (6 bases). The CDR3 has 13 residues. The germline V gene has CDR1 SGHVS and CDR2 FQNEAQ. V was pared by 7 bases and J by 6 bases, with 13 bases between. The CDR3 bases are TGTGCCAGCACCCCAGGGGACCGTCAGCCCCAGCATTTT. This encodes CASTPGDRQPQHF.

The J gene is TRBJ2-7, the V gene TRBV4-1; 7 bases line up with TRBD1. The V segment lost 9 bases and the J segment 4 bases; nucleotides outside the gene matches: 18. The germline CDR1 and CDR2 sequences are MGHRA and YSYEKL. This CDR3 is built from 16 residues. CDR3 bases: TGCGCCAGTGCATCGGGCCGGGACAGTCTCTTTTACGAGCAGTACTTC. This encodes CASASGRDSLFYEQYF.

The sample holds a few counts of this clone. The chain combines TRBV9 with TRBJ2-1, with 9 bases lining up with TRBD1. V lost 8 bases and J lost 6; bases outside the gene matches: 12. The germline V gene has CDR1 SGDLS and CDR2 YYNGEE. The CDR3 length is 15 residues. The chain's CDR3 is CASTTGTGRSNEQFF. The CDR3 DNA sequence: TGTGCCAGTACCACCGGGACAGGGAGGAGCAATGAGCAGTTCTTC.

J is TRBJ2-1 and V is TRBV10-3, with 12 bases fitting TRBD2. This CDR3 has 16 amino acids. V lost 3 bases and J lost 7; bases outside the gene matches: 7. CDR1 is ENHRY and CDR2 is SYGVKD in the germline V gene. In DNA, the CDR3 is TGTGCCATCAGTGATAGGCTAGCGGGGGGGAGGAATGAGCAGTTCTTC. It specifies CAISDRLAGGRNEQFF.

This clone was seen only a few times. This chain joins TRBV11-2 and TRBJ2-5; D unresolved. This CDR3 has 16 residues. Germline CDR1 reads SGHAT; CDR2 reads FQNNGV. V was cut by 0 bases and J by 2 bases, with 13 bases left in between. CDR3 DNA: TGTGCCAGCAGCTTAGATCTTGTATACAGACAAGAGACCCAGTACTTC. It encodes CASSLDLVYRQETQYF.

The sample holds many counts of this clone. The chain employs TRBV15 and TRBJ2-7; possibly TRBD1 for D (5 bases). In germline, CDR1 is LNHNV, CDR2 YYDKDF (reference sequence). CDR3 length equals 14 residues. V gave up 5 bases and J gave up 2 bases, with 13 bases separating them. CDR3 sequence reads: CATSARQGPYEQYF. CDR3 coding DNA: TGTGCCACCAGCGCACGGCAGGGCCCCTACGAGCAGTACTTC.

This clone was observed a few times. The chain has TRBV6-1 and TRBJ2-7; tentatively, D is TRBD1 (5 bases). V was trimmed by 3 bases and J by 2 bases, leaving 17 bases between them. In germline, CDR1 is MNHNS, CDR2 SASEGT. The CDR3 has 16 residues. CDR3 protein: CASSEGIVGAAYEQYF. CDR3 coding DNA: TGTGCCAGCAGTGAGGGGATAGTAGGGGCGGCCTACGAGCAGTACTTC.

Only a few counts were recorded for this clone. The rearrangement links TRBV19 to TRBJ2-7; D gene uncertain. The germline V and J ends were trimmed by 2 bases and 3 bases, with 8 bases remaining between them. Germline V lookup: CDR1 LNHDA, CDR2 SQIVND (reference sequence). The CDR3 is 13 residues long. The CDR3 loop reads CASSISVDYEQYF. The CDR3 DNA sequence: TGTGCCAGTAGTATATCGGTAGACTACGAGCAGTACTTC.

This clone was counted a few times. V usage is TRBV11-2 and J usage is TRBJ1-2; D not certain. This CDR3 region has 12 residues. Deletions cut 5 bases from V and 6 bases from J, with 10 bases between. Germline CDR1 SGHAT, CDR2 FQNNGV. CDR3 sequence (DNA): TGTGCCAGCAGCCAAGAGGGAAATGGCTACACCTTC. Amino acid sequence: CASSQEGNGYTF. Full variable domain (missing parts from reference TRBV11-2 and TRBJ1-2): EAGVAQSPRYKIIEKRQSVAFWCNPISGHATLYWYQQILGQGPKLLIQFQNNGVVDDSQLPKDRFSAERLKGVDSTLKIQPAKLEDSAVYLCASSQEGNGYTFGSGTRLTVV.